The entry below describes one T cell receptor beta chain. The antigen is unknown. The data were taken from a study of blood T cells in healthy people across ages. A second PCR of about 7 to 12 cycles used a sample-barcoded 5' primer and a J-beta primer mix. One entry per CDR3 protein results from TCRdb running MiXCR on the 5' RACE reads. The sample yields 600,000 or so distinct CDR3 sequences, under 55% seen once. The V gene's germline CDR1 is SGHDT and CDR2 YYEEEE. V gave up 3 bases and J gave up 8 bases; unmatched junction bases: 7. CDR3 length equals 15 residues. General study findings and limits: The study regarded diversity estimates from one million T cells as underestimates.

The material sequenced was blood. The chain employs TRBV5-6 and TRBJ2-1; TRBD2 matches 11 bases. This TCR derives from a man older than 75 in good health. The CDR3 DNA sequence: TGTGCCAGCAGCTACCGACTAGCGGGGTTATATGAGCAGTTCTTC. It yields the protein CASSYRLAGLYEQFF.